Given below is one T cell receptor (beta chain) in context. TCRdb's copy holds only in-frame clones and misses some; the assay was immunoSEQ multiplex PCR. The data contain roughly 80,000 clones, over 75% of them singletons. CDR1 is MNHEY and CDR2 is SMNVEV in the germline V gene (reference sequence). This CDR3 is 17 amino acids long. V lost 5 bases, J lost 5 bases, and 13 bases stayed unmatched. This specimen comes from a study of control samples from healthy donors and cancer patients. This chain joins TRBV27 and TRBJ2-1, with 9 bases lining up with TRBD1. The sequence was obtained from a woman in her fifties or sixties in good health. Input material: blood. CDR3 residues: CASSTHLGQGRDNEQFF. Here the CDR3 DNA reads TGTGCCAGCAGTACCCACTTAGGACAGGGGAGGGACAATGAGCAGTTCTTC.